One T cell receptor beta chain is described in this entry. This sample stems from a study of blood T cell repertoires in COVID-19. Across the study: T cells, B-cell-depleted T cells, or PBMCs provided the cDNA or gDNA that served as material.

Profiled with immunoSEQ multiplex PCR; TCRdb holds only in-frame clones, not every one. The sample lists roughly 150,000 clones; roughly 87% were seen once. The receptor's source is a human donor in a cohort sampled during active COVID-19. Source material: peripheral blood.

The CDR3, as DNA: TGTGCCAGCAGTTTTCGGCAGGGGGGCACTGAAGCTTTCTTT. It yields the protein CASSFRQGGTEAFF. The gene calls are TRBV28 and TRBJ1-1; 7 nucleotides line up with TRBD1. With 3 bases clipped from V and 4 bases from J, the junction kept 5 bases outside the gene matches. This CDR3 is 14 amino acids long. The germline V gene has CDR1 MDHEN and CDR2 SYDVKM.